Below are 21 T cell receptor beta chains sequenced from a single sample in a study of blood T cell repertoires in COVID-19. Only in-frame clones appear in the TCRdb table, and some are missing; sequencing was by immunoSEQ multiplex PCR. The repertoire holds around 250,000 clones, roughly 88% seen once, with approximately 5.5% in the top ten. Sequenced: peripheral blood. These receptors were collected from a woman aged 80 or over with COVID-19, enrolled during active disease.

The CDR3 nucleotides are TGTGCCAGCAGGGGCGACAGAAATGGAAACACCATATATTTT. Amino acid sequence: CASRGDRNGNTIYF. The V and J genes are TRBV6-1 and TRBJ1-3, with a weak D call TRBD1 (5 bases). This CDR3 spans 14 amino acids. Germline V gene data show CDR1 as MNHNS and CDR2 as SASEGT. The ends were cut back, 6 bases at V and 3 bases at J, with 12 bases in the middle.

Note on this clone: The sample has other DNA sequences that encode this CDR3 too. V usage is TRBV6-5 and J usage is TRBJ1-3; 7 bases agree with TRBD1. CDR3 length: 15 amino acids. The germline V gene encodes CDR1 MNHEY and CDR2 SVGAGI. The junction had 3 bases not matched to a gene; V was cut back by 3 bases and J by 1 base. The CDR3 sequence: CASSYKGASGNTIYF. DNA of the CDR3: TGTGCCAGCAGTTATAAGGGGGCTTCTGGAAACACCATATATTTT.

The V and J genes are TRBV6-5 and TRBJ2-7, with TRBD1 matching over 9 bases. The germline CDR1 and CDR2 sequences are MNHEY and SVGAGI. This CDR3 has 15 residues. Germline trimming cut 7 bases from V and 4 bases from J; bases unmatched to any gene: 11. CDR3 loop: CASKVTGGYGYEQYV. Here the CDR3 DNA reads TGTGCCAGCAAGGTAACAGGGGGCTATGGGTACGAGCAGTACGTC.

This rearrangement joins TRBV19 to TRBJ2-2; tentatively, D is TRBD1 (6 bases). The CDR3 consists of 15 residues. Between the trimmed V and J ends, which lost 0 bases and 4 bases, there was a span of 9 bases. Germline V gene lookup returns CDR1 LNHDA and CDR2 SQIVND (reference sequence). The CDR3 region is CASSIEQGPTGELFF. Written as DNA, the CDR3 is TGTGCCAGTAGTATAGAGCAGGGGCCCACCGGGGAGCTGTTTTTT.

The V and J genes are TRBV2 and TRBJ2-5, with D tentatively TRBD1 (6 bases). V shed 6 bases and J shed 5 bases, with 16 bases lying between them. CDR3 length: 14 residues. The germline V gene encodes CDR1 SNHLY and CDR2 FYNNEI. The CDR3 DNA reads TGTGCCAGCAGCCCAGGACAGCCCCCCGAGACCCAGTACTTC. It specifies CASSPGQPPETQYF.

The chain couples TRBV5-1 to TRBJ2-1; 14 bases fit TRBD2. This CDR3 region has 15 residues. Germline loops: CDR1 SGHRS, CDR2 YFSETQ. V lost 4 bases and J lost 6; bases outside the gene matches: 3. The CDR3 DNA reads TGCGCCAGCAGCGCCGGGACTAGCGGGGGCAATGAGCAGTTCTTC. Encoded protein: CASSAGTSGGNEQFF.

J is TRBJ1-6 and V is TRBV10-3; 8 bases map to TRBD1. Germline V gene sequence: CDR1 ENHRY, CDR2 SYGVKD. The CDR3 runs 14 residues. Trimming at V came to 4 bases and at J to 10 bases, leaving 6 bases not matched to a gene. The DNA for the CDR3 is TGTGCCATCAGTGTAGAGACAGGGGTATCACCCCTCCACTTT. Residues: CAISVETGVSPLHF.

The chain has TRBV5-1 and TRBJ2-5, with TRBD1 matching 9 bases. V dropped 2 bases and J dropped 5; count of bases not matched to a gene: 10. The CDR3 has 16 amino acids. Germline V gene lookup returns CDR1 SGHRS and CDR2 YFSETQ. The CDR3 is CASSFTGTGRGETQYF. The CDR3 region has the DNA TGCGCCAGCAGCTTTACCGGGACAGGGAGAGGGGAGACCCAGTACTTC.

The chain carries TRBV6-5 and TRBJ1-2; no clear D. The length of the CDR3 is 14 residues. The V end was cut by 8 bases, the J end by 1 base, with 14 bases between. The germline V gene encodes CDR1 MNHEY and CDR2 SVGAGI. As DNA, the CDR3 is TGTGCCAGCGACCCTGGGAGTCTTAACTATGGCTACACCTTC. This codes for CASDPGSLNYGYTF.

The table lists this clone with a count of one. This sequence joins TRBV18 and TRBJ1-4, with 11 bases identical to TRBD1. This CDR3 has 14 amino acids. Germline V CDR1 and CDR2: KGHSH, LQKENI. The J segment lost 8 bases and the V segment lost 6 bases, leaving 5 bases of the junction unmatched. CDR3 DNA: TGTGCCAGCTCGCGAGGGACAGGGGGAGAAAAACTGTTTTTT. As protein: CASSRGTGGEKLFF.

The chain links TRBV29-1 to TRBJ2-1; TRBD2 is a possible D gene (6 bases). The CDR3 is 10 residues long. The V gene's germline CDR1 is SQVTM and CDR2 ANQGSEA. The V end lost 8 bases, the J end lost 9 bases, and 11 bases lay between the germline ends. CDR3 sequence (DNA): TGCAGCCCTCACGGGGGTGAGCAGTTCTTC. It is translated as CSPHGGEQFF.

The V and J genes are TRBV19 and TRBJ1-1; 7 bases match TRBD1. In germline, CDR1 is LNHDA, CDR2 SQIVND (reference sequence). The CDR3 has 14 residues. The CDR3 region is CACFPGGRKTEAFF. The DNA of the CDR3 is TGTGCTTGTTTCCCAGGGGGGAGGAAGACTGAAGCTTTCTTT.

As to this clone: This sample includes further DNA sequences coding for the same CDR3. The CDR3 DNA reads as TGTGCCATCAGTGAAAGAGACTATGGCTACACCTTC. Translated: CAISERDYGYTF. The V and J genes are TRBV10-3 and TRBJ1-2, with D uncertain. V was cut by 3 bases and J by 3 bases, with 5 bases left in between. CDR1 and CDR2 from the germline V gene are ENHRY and SYGVKD. This CDR3 spans 12 amino acids.

The V call is TRBV19, the J call TRBJ1-5; no clear D gene. CDR3 length: 13 amino acids. Germline-derived CDR1 and CDR2 are LNHDA and SQIVND (reference sequence). With 4 bases removed from V and 6 bases from J, the gap between germline ends came to 10 bases. The CDR3 spells CASSTGVSQPQHF. In nucleotides, the CDR3 is TGTGCCAGTAGTACCGGTGTAAGTCAGCCCCAGCATTTT. Based on the CDR3 plus reference TRBV19 and TRBJ1-5, the full variable domain is DGGITQSPKYLFRKEGQNVTLSCEQNLNHDAMYWYRQDPGQGLRLIYYSQIVNDFQKGDIAEGYSVSREKKESFPLTVTSAQKNPTAFYLCASSTGVSQPQHFGDGTRLSIL.

The chain carries TRBV5-1 and TRBJ2-5, with 10 bases lining up with TRBD1. Losses at the gene ends were 4 bases for V and 4 bases for J; bases not matched to a gene: 10. Germline CDR1 is SGHRS and CDR2 is YFSETQ. The CDR3 consists of 16 residues. The CDR3 DNA follows: TGCGCCAGCAGCCGCTCTGTGGGGACAGGGGTAGAGACCCAGTACTTC. It translates to CASSRSVGTGVETQYF. Based on the CDR3 plus reference TRBV5-1 and TRBJ2-5, the full variable domain is KAGVTQTPRYLIKTRGQQVTLSCSPISGHRSVSWYQQTPGQGLQFLFEYFSETQRNKGNFPGRFSGRQFSNSRSEMNVSTLELGDSALYLCASSRSVGTGVETQYFGPGTRLLVL.

V gene TRBV6-6 combines with J gene TRBJ1-1; TRBD1 matches at 7 bases. Germline lookup yields CDR1 MNHNY and CDR2 SVGAGI (reference sequence). Trimming at V came to 3 bases and at J to 2 bases, leaving 6 bases not matched to a gene. The length of the CDR3 is 15 residues. CDR3 sequence: CASSYRGGANTEAFF. DNA for the CDR3: TGTGCCAGCAGTTATCGAGGGGGCGCCAACACTGAAGCTTTCTTT.

This clone was seen more than once but under ten times. This rearrangement joins TRBV5-4 to TRBJ1-3; maybe TRBD1 (5 bases). V shed 0 bases and J shed 1 base, with 8 bases lying between them. There are 15 residues in the CDR3. Germline CDR1 and CDR2: SGHNT and YYREEE (reference sequence). The CDR3 DNA reads TGTGCCAGCAGCTTGGTTGGGGGGTCTGGAAACACCATATATTTT. Protein sequence: CASSLVGGSGNTIYF.

The chain couples TRBV24-1 to TRBJ1-2; TRBD1 is a possible D gene (6 bases). V was clipped by 2 bases and J by 8 bases, with 11 bases between them. Germline-derived CDR1 and CDR2 are KGHDR and SFDVKD. The CDR3 contains 13 residues. The CDR3 bases are TGTGCCACCAGTGATTCAGGGGTAAGGGGCTACACCTTC. Its protein product is CATSDSGVRGYTF.

The sample holds one count of this clone. The chain recombines TRBV3-1 (or the pseudogene TRBV3-2) with TRBJ1-3, with D perhaps TRBD1 (6 bases). This CDR3 has 16 amino acids. Germline loops: CDR1 LGHDT, CDR2 YNNKEL (reference sequence). Trimming stripped 8 bases from V and 2 bases from J, with 19 bases between. In DNA, the CDR3 is TGTGCCAGCGGGCGGGGGGGGCCCTTCCCTGGAAACACCATATATTTT. Its protein is CASGRGGPFPGNTIYF.

The V and J genes are TRBV9 and TRBJ1-2, with D perhaps matching TRBD1 (5 bases). In germline, CDR1 is SGDLS, CDR2 YYNGEE. V lost 4 bases and J 7 bases, leaving 14 bases between the germline ends. This CDR3 region has 13 residues. CDR3 residues: CASSPSGDAGYTF. In nucleotides, the CDR3 is TGTGCCAGCAGCCCTTCGGGGGATGCTGGCTACACCTTC.

The chain recombines TRBV3-1 (or the pseudogene TRBV3-2) with TRBJ2-5, with 10 bases identical to TRBD1. From germline, CDR1 is LGHDT and CDR2 YNNKEL (reference sequence). This CDR3 comprises 14 residues. J lost 4 bases, V lost 1 base, and 0 bases had no gene match. The CDR3 region is CASSQGDRGETQYF. The CDR3 nucleotides read TGTGCCAGCAGCCAAGGGGACAGGGGAGAGACCCAGTACTTC.